Listed below are T cell receptor beta chains from one sample, sequenced in a study of OX40 agonist ivuxolimab in advanced cancers. Data came from immunoSEQ multiplex PCR; TCRdb stores just in-frame clones and leaves some out. Of around 53,000 clones listed, around 85% are singletons. This sample comprised CD4+ or CD8+ T cells sorted from blood, obtained in a trial of the OX40 agonist ivuxolimab. Receptor source: an adult with an advanced solid tumor such as melanoma, head and neck, liver or kidney cancer. Each CDR3 is given with its conserved first and last residue. A D gene is named only where the DNA matches it firmly. Some rows have no size entry. The others give once, few or many, or a class for an expanded clone.

D gene	CDR3 length	J gene	clone size	V gene	CDR3 protein	CDR3 DNA
TRBD1	14	TRBJ1-5	-	TRBV27	CASSPGTGNQPQHF	TGTGCCAGCAGTCCAGGGACAGGGAATCAGCCCCAGCATTTT
-	14	TRBJ1-5	-	TRBV27	CASSDSGLNQPQHF	TGTGCCAGCAGTGATTCGGGGCTCAATCAGCCCCAGCATTTT
-	16	TRBJ2-5	-	TRBV28	CASSLVGRRYQETQYF	TGTGCCAGCAGTTTAGTTGGGCGGAGGTACCAAGAGACCCAGTACTTC
-	11	TRBJ1-1	-	TRBV7-9	CASSLSTEAFF	TGTGCCAGCAGCTTATCCACTGAAGCTTTCTTT
-	12	TRBJ2-2	-	TRBV5-4	CASSTPTGELFF	TGTGCCAGCAGCACCCCCACCGGGGAGCTGTTTTTT
-	14	TRBJ1-3	-	TRBV4-1	CASSQEGVGNTIYF	TGCGCCAGCAGCCAAGAGGGAGTTGGAAACACCATATATTTT
-	13	TRBJ2-7	-	TRBV4-1	CASSSATSYEQYF	TGCGCCAGCAGCTCGGCCACTAGTTACGAGCAGTACTTC
TRBD1	15	TRBJ1-2	-	TRBV27	CASSSAGTGALGYTF	TGTGCCAGCAGTTCGGCCGGGACAGGGGCCCTTGGCTACACCTTC
TRBD1	14	TRBJ1-5	once	TRBV28	CASSWTGGRQPQHF	TGTGCCAGCAGTTGGACAGGGGGCCGTCAGCCCCAGCATTTT
-	16	TRBJ1-3	once	TRBV5-4	CASSLMFGLSGNTIYF	TGTGCCAGCAGCTTGATGTTCGGACTCTCTGGAAACACCATATATTTT
TRBD1	16	TRBJ2-3	-	TRBV28	CASSLWDRDSLNTQYF	TGTGCCAGCAGTTTATGGGACAGGGACTCTTTGAATACGCAGTATTTT
TRBD1	17	TRBJ2-7	-	TRBV9	CASSAGHEGQYSYEQYF	TGTGCCAGCAGCGCAGGACACGAGGGACAGTACTCCTACGAGCAGTACTTC
-	14	TRBJ1-5	few	TRBV28	CASSTGHLNQPQHF	TGTGCCAGCAGCACCGGTCATCTTAATCAGCCCCAGCATTTT
TRBD1	14	TRBJ1-4	-	TRBV4-2	CASSQDRGDEKLFF	TGTGCCAGCAGCCAGGACAGGGGGGATGAAAAACTGTTTTTT
TRBD1	15	TRBJ2-2	-	TRBV6-1	CASSSDRVNTGELFF	TGTGCCAGCAGTTCAGACAGGGTGAACACCGGGGAGCTGTTTTTT
-	11	TRBJ2-7	-	TRBV30	CASDVSRDQYF	TGTGCCTCAGACGTTTCAAGGGACCAATACTTC
TRBD2	16	TRBJ2-3	-	TRBV4-3	CASSQDLAGYTDTQYF	TGCGCCAGCAGCCAAGATCTAGCGGGGTACACAGATACGCAGTATTTT
-	15	TRBJ2-7	-	TRBV6-5	CASSPTLRGSYEQYF	TGTGCCAGCAGCCCAACCCTCAGGGGATCCTACGAGCAGTACTTC
-	18	TRBJ1-2	-	TRBV5-6	CASSPPGLYRDLLTPHTF	TGTGCCAGCAGCCCCCCGGGACTTTATAGGGACCTCCTGACCCCCCACACCTTC
TRBD1	16	TRBJ1-6	-	TRBV27	CASSFTGGSYNSPLHF	TGTGCCAGCAGCTTCACAGGGGGCTCCTATAATTCACCCCTCCACTTT
TRBD2	14	TRBJ2-5	-	TRBV28	CASRIAGAMESQYF	TGTGCCAGCAGGATAGCGGGGGCCATGGAGAGCCAGTACTTC
-	17	TRBJ2-3	-	TRBV4-1	CASSQLVWGGSPDTQYF	TGCGCCAGCAGCCAGTTAGTTTGGGGGGGCAGTCCAGATACGCAGTATTTT